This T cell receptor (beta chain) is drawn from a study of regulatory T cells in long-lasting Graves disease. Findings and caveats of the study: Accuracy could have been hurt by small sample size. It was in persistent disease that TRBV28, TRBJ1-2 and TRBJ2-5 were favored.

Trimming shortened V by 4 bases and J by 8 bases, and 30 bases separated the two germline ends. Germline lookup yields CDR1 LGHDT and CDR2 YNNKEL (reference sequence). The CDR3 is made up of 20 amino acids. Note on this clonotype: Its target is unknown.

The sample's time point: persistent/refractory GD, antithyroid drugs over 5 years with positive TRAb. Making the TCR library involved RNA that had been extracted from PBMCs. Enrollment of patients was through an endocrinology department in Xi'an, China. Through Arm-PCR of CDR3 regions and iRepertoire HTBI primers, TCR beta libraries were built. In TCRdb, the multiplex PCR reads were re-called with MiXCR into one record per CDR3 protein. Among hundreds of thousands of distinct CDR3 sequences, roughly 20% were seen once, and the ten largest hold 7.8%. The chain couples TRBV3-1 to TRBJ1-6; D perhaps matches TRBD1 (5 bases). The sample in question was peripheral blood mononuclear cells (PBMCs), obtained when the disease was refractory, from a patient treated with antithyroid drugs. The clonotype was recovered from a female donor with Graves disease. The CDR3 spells CASSLRETPGFSPEDSPLHF. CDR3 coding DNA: TGTGCCAGCAGCCTAAGGGAGACTCCAGGGTTTTCGCCGGAGGATTCACCCCTCCACTTT. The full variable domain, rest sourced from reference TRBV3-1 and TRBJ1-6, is DTAVSQTPKYLVTQMGNDKSIKCEQNLGHDTMYWYKQDSKKFLKIMFSYNNKELIINETVPNRFSPKSPDKAHLNLHINSLELGDSAVYFCASSLRETPGFSPEDSPLHFGNGTRLTVT.